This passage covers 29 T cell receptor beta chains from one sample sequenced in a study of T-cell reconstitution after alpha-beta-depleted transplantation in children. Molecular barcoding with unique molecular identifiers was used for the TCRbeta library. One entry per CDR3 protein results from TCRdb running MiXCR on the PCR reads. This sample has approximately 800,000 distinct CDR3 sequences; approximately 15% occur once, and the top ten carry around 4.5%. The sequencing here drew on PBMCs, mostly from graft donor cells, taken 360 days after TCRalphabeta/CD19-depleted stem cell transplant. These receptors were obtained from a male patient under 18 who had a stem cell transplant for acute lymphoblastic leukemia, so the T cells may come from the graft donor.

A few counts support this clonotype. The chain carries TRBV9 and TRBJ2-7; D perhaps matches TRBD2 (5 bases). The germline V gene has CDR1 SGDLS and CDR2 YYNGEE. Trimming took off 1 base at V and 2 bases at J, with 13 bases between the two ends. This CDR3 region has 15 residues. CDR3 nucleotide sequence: TGTGCCAGCAGCGTACACCGGGATATCGCCTACGAGCAGTACTTC. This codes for CASSVHRDIAYEQYF.

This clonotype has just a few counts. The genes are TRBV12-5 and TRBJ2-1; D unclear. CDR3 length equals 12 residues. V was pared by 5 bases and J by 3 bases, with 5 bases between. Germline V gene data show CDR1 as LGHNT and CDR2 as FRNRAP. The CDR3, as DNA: TGTGCTAGTGGTCTTCTCTACAATGAGCAGTTCTTC. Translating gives CASGLLYNEQFF.

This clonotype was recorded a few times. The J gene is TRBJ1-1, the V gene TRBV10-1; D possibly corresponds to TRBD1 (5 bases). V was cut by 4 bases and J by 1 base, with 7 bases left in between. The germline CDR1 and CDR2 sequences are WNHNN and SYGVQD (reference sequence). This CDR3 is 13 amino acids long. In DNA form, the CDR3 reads TGCGCCAGCAGTGGACAGTGGAACACTGAAGCTTTCTTT. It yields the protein CASSGQWNTEAFF.

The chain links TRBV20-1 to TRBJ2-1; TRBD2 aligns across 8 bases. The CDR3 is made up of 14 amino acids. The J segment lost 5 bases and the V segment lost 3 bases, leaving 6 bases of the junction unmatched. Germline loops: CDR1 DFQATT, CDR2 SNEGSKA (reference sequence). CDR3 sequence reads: CSAREGLVDNEQFF. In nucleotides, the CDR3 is TGCAGTGCTAGGGAGGGACTAGTAGACAATGAGCAGTTCTTC.

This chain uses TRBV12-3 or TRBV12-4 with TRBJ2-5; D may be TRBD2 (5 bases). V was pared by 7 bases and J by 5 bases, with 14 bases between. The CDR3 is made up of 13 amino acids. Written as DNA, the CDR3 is TGTGCCAGCAACCCAGGAGGCGCGGAGACCCAGTACTTC. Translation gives CASNPGGAETQYF.

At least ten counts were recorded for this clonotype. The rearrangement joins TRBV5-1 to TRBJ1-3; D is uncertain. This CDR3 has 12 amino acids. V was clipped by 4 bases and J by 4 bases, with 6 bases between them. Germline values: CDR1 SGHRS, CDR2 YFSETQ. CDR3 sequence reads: CASSAEGNTIYF. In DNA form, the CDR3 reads TGCGCCAGCAGCGCCGAGGGAAACACCATATATTTT.

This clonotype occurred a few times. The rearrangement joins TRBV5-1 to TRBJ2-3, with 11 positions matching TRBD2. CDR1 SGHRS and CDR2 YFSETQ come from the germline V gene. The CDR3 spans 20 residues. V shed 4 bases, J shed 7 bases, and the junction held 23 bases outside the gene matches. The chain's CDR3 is CASSRPGLAEGGPHLNTQYF. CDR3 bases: TGCGCCAGCAGCCGCCCGGGACTAGCGGAGGGGGGGCCCCATTTGAATACGCAGTATTTT.

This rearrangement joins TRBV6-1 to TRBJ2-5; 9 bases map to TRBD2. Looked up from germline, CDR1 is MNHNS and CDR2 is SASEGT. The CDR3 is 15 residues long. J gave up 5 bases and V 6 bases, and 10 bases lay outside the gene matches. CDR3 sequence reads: CASRIKAGGGETQYF. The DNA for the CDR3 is TGTGCCAGCAGGATTAAGGCGGGAGGGGGGGAGACCCAGTACTTC.

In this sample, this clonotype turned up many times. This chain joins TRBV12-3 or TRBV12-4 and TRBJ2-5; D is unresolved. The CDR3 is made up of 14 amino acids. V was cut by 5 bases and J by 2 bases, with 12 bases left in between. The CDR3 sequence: CASSPFGEQETQYF. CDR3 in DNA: TGTGCCAGCAGTCCTTTTGGGGAACAAGAGACCCAGTACTTC.

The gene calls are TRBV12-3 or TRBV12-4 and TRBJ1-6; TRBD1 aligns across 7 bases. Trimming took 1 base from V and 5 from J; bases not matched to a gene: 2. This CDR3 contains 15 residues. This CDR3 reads CASSLGGQNNSPLHF. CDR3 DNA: TGTGCCAGCAGTTTAGGGGGACAGAATAATTCACCCCTCCACTTT.

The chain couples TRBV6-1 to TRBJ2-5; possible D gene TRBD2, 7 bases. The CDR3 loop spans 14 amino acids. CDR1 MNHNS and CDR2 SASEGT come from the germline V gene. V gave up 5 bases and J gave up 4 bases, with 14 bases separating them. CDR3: CASSPTGGAETQYF. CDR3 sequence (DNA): TGTGCCAGCAGTCCCACGGGGGGCGCAGAGACCCAGTACTTC.

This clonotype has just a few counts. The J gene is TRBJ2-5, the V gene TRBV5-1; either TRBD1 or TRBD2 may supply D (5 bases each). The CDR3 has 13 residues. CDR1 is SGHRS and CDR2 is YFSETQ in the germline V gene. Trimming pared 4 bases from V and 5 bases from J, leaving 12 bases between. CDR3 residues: CASSPGTYETQYF. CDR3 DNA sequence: TGCGCCAGCAGCCCGGGGACCTATGAGACCCAGTACTTC.

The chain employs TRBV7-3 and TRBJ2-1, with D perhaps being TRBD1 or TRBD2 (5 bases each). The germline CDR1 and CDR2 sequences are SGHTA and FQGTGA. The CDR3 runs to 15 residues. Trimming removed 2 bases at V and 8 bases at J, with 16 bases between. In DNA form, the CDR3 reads TGTGCCAGCAGCTTATGGGCTAGCCGAGGGGATGAGCAGTTCTTC. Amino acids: CASSLWASRGDEQFF.

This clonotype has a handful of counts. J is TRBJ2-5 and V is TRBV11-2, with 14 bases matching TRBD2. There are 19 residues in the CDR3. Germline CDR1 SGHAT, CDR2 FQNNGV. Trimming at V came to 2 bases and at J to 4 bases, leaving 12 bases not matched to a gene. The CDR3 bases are TGTGCCAGCAGCTTAAATGGGGGGACTAGCGGGAGTTTAGGAGAGACCCAGTACTTC. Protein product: CASSLNGGTSGSLGETQYF.

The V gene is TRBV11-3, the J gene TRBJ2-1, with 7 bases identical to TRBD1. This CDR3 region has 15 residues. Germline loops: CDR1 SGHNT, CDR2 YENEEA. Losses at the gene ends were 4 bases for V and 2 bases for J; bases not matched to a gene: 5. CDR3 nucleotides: TGTGCCAGCAGCTCGGGGACAGCTACCTACAATGAGCAGTTCTTC. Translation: CASSSGTATYNEQFF.

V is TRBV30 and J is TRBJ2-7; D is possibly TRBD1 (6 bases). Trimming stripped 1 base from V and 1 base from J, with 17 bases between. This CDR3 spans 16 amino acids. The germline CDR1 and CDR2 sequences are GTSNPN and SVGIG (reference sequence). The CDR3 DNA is TGTGCCTGGAGTGAGGGCCTGACAGGATATTCCTACGAGCAGTACTTC. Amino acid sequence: CAWSEGLTGYSYEQYF. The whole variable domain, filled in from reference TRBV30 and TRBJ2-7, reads SQTIHQWPATLVQPVGSPLSLECTVEGTSNPNLYWYRQAAGRGLQLLFYSVGIGQISSEVPQNLSASRPQDRQFILSSKKLLLSDSGFYLCAWSEGLTGYSYEQYFGPGTRLTVT.

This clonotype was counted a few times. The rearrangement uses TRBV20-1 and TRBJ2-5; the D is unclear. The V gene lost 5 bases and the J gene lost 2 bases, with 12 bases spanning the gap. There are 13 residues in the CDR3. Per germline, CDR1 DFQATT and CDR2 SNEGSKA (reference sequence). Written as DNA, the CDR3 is TGCAGTGCTCTCCGGGCTCTACAAGAGACCCAGTACTTC. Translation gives CSALRALQETQYF.

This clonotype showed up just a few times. The CDR3 region has the DNA TGCAGCGTGAGACTAGCGGTAAGCTCCTACGAGCAGTACTTC. It is translated as CSVRLAVSSYEQYF. J is TRBJ2-7 and V is TRBV29-1, with 9 bases aligning to TRBD2. V was clipped by 6 bases and J by 0 bases; unmatched bases: 6. Germline V CDR1 and CDR2: SQVTM, ANQGSEA. The length of the CDR3 is 14 residues.

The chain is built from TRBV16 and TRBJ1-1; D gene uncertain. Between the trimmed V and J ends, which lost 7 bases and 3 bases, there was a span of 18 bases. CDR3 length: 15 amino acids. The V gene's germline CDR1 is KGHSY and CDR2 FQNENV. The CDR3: CASTEGTWPDTEAFF. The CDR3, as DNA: TGTGCCAGCACCGAAGGCACCTGGCCTGACACTGAAGCTTTCTTT.

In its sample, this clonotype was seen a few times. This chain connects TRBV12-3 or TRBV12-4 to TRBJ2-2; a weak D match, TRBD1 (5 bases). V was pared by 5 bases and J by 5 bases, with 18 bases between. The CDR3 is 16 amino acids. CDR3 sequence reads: CASSALLRTTTGELFF. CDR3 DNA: TGTGCCAGCAGTGCACTGCTGAGGACAACGACCGGGGAGCTGTTTTTT.

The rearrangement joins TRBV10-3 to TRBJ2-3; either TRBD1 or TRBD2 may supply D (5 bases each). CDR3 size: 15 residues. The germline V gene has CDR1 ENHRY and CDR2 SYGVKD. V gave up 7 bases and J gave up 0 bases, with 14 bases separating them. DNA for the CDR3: TGTGCCATCACCCCTCGTGGGGGAAGCACAGATACGCAGTATTTT. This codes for CAITPRGGSTDTQYF.

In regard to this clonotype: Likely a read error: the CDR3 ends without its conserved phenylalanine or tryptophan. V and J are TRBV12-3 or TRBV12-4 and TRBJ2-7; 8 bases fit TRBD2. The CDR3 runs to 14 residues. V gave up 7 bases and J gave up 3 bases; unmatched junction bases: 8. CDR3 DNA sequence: TGTGCCAGCACCCGGGAGGGGAACAGCTACGAGCAGTACTCC. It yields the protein CASTREGNSYEQYS.

The CDR3 DNA reads as TGTGCCAGCAGCCACAATCCCGGGACTCCTTTTTTCTCTGGGGCCAACGTCCTGACTTTC. This sequence encodes CASSHNPGTPFFSGANVLTF. This rearrangement joins TRBV3-1 to TRBJ2-6, with D perhaps TRBD2 (6 bases). Germline V CDR1 and CDR2: LGHDT, YNNKEL (reference sequence). Trimming took off 3 bases at V and 0 bases at J, with 21 bases between the two ends. CDR3 length: 20 residues.

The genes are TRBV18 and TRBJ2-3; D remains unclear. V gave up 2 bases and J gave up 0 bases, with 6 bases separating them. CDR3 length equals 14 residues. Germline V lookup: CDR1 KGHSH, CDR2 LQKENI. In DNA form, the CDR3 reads TGTGCCAGCTCACCAGCGGTTAGCACAGATACGCAGTATTTT. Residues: CASSPAVSTDTQYF.

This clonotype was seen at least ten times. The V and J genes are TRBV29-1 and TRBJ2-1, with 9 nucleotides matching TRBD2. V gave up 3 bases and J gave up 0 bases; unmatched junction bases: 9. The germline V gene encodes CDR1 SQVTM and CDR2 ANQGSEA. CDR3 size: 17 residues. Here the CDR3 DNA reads TGCAGCGTTGACGGTAGCGGGAGCCCTAGCTCCTACAATGAGCAGTTCTTC. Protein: CSVDGSGSPSSYNEQFF.

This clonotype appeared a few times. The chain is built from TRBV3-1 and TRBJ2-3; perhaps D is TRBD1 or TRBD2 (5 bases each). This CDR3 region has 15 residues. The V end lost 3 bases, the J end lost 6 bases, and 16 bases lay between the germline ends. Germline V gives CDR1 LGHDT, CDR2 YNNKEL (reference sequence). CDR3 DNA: TGTGCCAGCAGCCAGGCACGGGCCGGGACCGATACGCAGTATTTT. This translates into CASSQARAGTDTQYF.

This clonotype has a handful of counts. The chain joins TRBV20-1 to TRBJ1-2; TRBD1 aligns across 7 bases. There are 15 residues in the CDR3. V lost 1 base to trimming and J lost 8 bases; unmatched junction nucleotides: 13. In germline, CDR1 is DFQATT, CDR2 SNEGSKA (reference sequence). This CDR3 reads CSARVWDRSSIGYTF. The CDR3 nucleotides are TGCAGTGCTAGAGTATGGGACAGAAGCTCGATCGGCTACACCTTC.

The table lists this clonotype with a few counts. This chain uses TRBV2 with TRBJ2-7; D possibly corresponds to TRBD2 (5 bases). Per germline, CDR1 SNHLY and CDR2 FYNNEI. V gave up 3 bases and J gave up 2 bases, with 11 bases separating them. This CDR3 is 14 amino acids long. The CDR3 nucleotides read TGTGCCAGCAGTGACAGAGGGCCGGCCTACGAGCAGTACTTC. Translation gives CASSDRGPAYEQYF.

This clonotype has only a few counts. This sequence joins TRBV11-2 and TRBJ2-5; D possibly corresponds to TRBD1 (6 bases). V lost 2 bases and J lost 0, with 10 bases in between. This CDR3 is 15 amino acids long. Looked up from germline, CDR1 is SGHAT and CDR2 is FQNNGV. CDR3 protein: CASSLIQGHQETQYF. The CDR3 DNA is TGTGCCAGCAGCTTAATACAGGGCCACCAAGAGACCCAGTACTTC.